This TCR beta chain originates from a study of T cells in Graves' hyperthyroidism and ophthalmopathy. On the study more broadly: Staff took peripheral blood when the initial diagnosis was made, before any treatment began.

This clonotype has more than one count but fewer than ten. The target antigen is unknown. Study results and limitations: In the blood, most expanded thyroid clonotypes above 0.001 appeared as well.

CDR3 length: 13 residues. Germline V gene sequence: CDR1 SGHVS, CDR2 FQNEAQ. Trimming left V 4 bases short and J 2 bases short, with 7 bases between. Stable Graves' hyperthyroidism meant no ophthalmopathy progression within 18 months. A roughly 9.3 ml volume of fresh peripheral blood provided the PBMCs. The investigators amplified TCR beta CDR3 regions from RNA transcripts. Primed by the HTBI set, a first-round RT-PCR was run on the TCR CDR3. MiXCR was run by TCRdb on the multiplex PCR reads, yielding one entry per CDR3 protein. The sample contains a few hundred thousand distinct CDR3 sequences, less than 15% of which appear only once.

This TCR came from a young woman with Graves' hyperthyroidism. Sequencing was performed on blood. The rearrangement joins TRBV7-8 to TRBJ2-3; tentative D call: TRBD1 (6 bases). Written as DNA, the CDR3 is TGTGCCAGCAGCTGGGACACCACAGATACGCAGTATTTT. Its protein is CASSWDTTDTQYF.